This T cell receptor beta chain was obtained from a study of blood T cell repertoires in COVID-19. Across the study: The analysed material was cDNA or gDNA that came from T cells, B-cell-depleted T cells, or PBMCs.

V dropped 3 bases and J dropped 3 bases, with 9 bases sitting between them. Germline CDR1 and CDR2: SGHAT and FQNNGV. The CDR3 runs to 13 residues. In the source study's methods: Scientists estimated how many nucleated cells there were by amplifying reference gene primers. Libraries were prepared by immunoSEQ multiplex PCR; TCRdb keeps only in-frame clonotypes and omits some of them. That table furnishes V, J and clone size, whereas the DNA furnished D and trimming. The sample has fewer than 400,000 clones; over 85% are singletons. Participant age was about 18 to 89 years, and participants resided in fewer than 25 US areas. For recovered donors of Cohort 3, there were two negative PCRs, clearance, or symptom resolution.

The sample comprised PBMCs or T cells enriched from blood (not recorded which). The sequence was collected from a woman aged 30 to 39 who had recovered from COVID-19. The genes are TRBV11-2 and TRBJ2-7; no reliable D call. CDR3 loop: CASSFTAGYEQYF. CDR3 DNA sequence: TGTGCCAGCAGCTTTACCGCCGGCTACGAGCAGTACTTC.